Each of the 30 T cell receptor beta chains below was sequenced from the same sample in a study of TIL therapy for anti-PD-1-resistant metastatic lung cancer. Stated time point: pre-treatment sample, taken before nivolumab and TIL therapy. Pleural nodules or supraclavicular lymph nodes made up most of the excised metastases sampled. The libraries were made with immunoSEQ v3. Sequencing was performed with immunoSEQ multiplex PCR; in TCRdb, only in-frame clones are kept and a portion is missing. The repertoire holds more than 9,000 clones, roughly 63% seen once, with more than 6.5% in the top ten. The sequenced sample was tumor tissue, obtained at baseline. These TCRs come from a person aged 30 to 80 with non-small cell lung cancer.

V gene TRBV3-1 (or the pseudogene TRBV3-2) combines with J gene TRBJ1-1; no clear D. With 1 base removed from V and 4 bases from J, the gap between germline ends came to 16 bases. Germline CDR1 reads LGHDT; CDR2 reads YNNKEL (reference sequence). This CDR3 has 16 residues. CDR3 protein: CASSQGGFRVGTEAFF. Here the CDR3 DNA reads TGTGCCAGCAGCCAAGGAGGTTTTAGGGTGGGCACTGAAGCTTTCTTT.

The J gene is TRBJ2-7, the V gene TRBV30, with 8 bases matching TRBD2. The germline gives CDR1 GTSNPN, CDR2 SVGIG (reference sequence). This CDR3 is 14 amino acids long. V was pared by 3 bases and J by 8 bases, with 12 bases of the junction left unmatched. CDR3 nucleotides: TGTGCCTGGAGACCTAGGACTAGCACTTTCCAGCAGTACTTC. Protein sequence: CAWRPRTSTFQQYF.

The chain joins TRBV11-2 to TRBJ2-7; D remains unclear. The length of the CDR3 is 13 residues. V lost 0 bases and J 7 bases, leaving 10 bases between the germline ends. The germline CDR1 and CDR2 sequences are SGHAT and FQNNGV. CDR3 in DNA: TGTGCCAGCAGCTTAGAGAATTCCGGGGAGCAGTACTTC. Translation: CASSLENSGEQYF.

This chain uses TRBV7-2 with TRBJ2-1; weak D call: TRBD1 (5 bases). Per germline, CDR1 SGHTA and CDR2 FQGNSA. The CDR3 runs 16 residues. V lost 6 bases and J 2 bases, leaving 17 bases between the germline ends. CDR3 bases: TGTGCCAGCAGTCAAGGGGTCGGCGCCGCCTACAATGAGCAGTTCTTC. It codes for CASSQGVGAAYNEQFF.

With respect to this clone: The sample holds other DNA sequences that translate to the same CDR3. This chain connects TRBV7-8 to TRBJ2-5, with 8 bases identical to TRBD1. The V segment lost 5 bases and the J segment 5 bases; nucleotides outside the gene matches: 10. From germline, CDR1 is SGHVS and CDR2 FQNEAQ. The CDR3 spans 15 residues. As DNA, the CDR3 is TGTGCCAGCAGCATAAACAGGGGGGCGGGGGAGACCCAGTACTTC. It encodes CASSINRGAGETQYF.

In DNA form, the CDR3 reads TGTGCCAGCAGCCCCCGCGGGGGATCAGAGACCCAGTACTTC. Protein sequence: CASSPRGGSETQYF. This chain joins TRBV7-2 and TRBJ2-5; TRBD2 matches 7 bases. V lost 5 bases to trimming and J lost 4 bases; unmatched junction nucleotides: 7. From germline, CDR1 is SGHTA and CDR2 FQGNSA. The CDR3 covers 14 residues.

This clone is a singleton in its sample. This rearrangement joins TRBV18 to TRBJ2-3, with TRBD2 matching 7 bases. After removal of 3 bases from V and 0 bases from J, the junction contained 6 bases not matched to a gene. The CDR3 length is 16 residues. From germline, CDR1 is KGHSH and CDR2 LQKENI. The CDR3 sequence: CASSPAGVSSTDTQYF. The CDR3 nucleotides are TGTGCCAGCTCACCGGCGGGAGTATCTAGCACAGATACGCAGTATTTT.

This chain joins TRBV6-2 or TRBV6-3 and TRBJ1-5; D call uncertain. Germline V gene sequence: CDR1 MNHEY, CDR2 SVGEGT. The ends were cut back, 2 bases at V and 7 bases at J, with 12 bases in the middle. The CDR3 runs 14 residues. CDR3 DNA sequence: TGTGCCAGCAGTTACGGCGGAGGGATCCAGCCCCAGCATTTT. Amino acids: CASSYGGGIQPQHF.

This clone appeared a few times. The CDR3 reads CASSLAGSTDTQYF. The CDR3 bases are TGTGCCAGCAGCTTGGCCGGCAGCACAGATACGCAGTATTTT. The chain links TRBV5-6 to TRBJ2-3; D remains ambiguous. Per germline, CDR1 SGHDT and CDR2 YYEEEE. The CDR3 runs 14 residues. The V end was cut by 0 bases, the J end by 0 bases, with 5 bases between.

V is TRBV19 and J is TRBJ1-6; the D gene is possibly TRBD1 (6 bases). The CDR3 loop spans 14 amino acids. V was trimmed by 0 bases and J by 12 bases, leaving 12 bases between them. Germline CDR1 is LNHDA and CDR2 is SQIVND (reference sequence). CDR3 residues: CASSIDFRGQPLHF. The DNA for the CDR3 is TGTGCCAGTAGTATAGATTTCAGGGGACAACCCCTCCACTTT.

The table lists this clone with a few counts. The chain joins TRBV15 to TRBJ1-6; D unresolved. The CDR3 totals 15 residues. The ends were cut back, 1 base at V and 5 bases at J, with 9 bases in the middle. Germline CDR1 and CDR2: LNHNV and YYDKDF (reference sequence). The CDR3 DNA reads as TGTGCCACCAGCAGAGTCCGACGGAATAATTCACCCCTCCACTTT. It is translated as CATSRVRRNNSPLHF.

This rearrangement joins TRBV6-5 to TRBJ2-7, with D perhaps being TRBD1 or TRBD2 (5 bases each). V dropped 6 bases and J dropped 6 bases, with 12 bases sitting between them. CDR1 is MNHEY, CDR2 SVGAGI, per germline. The CDR3 runs to 12 residues. The CDR3 loop is CASSMRGSEQYF. The CDR3 nucleotides read TGTGCCAGCAGCATGAGGGGAAGCGAGCAGTACTTC.

The chain has TRBV19 and TRBJ2-2, with D perhaps matching TRBD1 or TRBD2 (7 bases each). CDR3 length: 15 amino acids. Germline lookup yields CDR1 LNHDA and CDR2 SQIVND (reference sequence). The V gene lost 2 bases and the J gene lost 4 bases, with 11 bases spanning the gap. CDR3 DNA: TGTGCCAGTAGTATACAGGGGGGGCTCACCGGGGAGCTGTTTTTT. Amino acid sequence: CASSIQGGLTGELFF.

This clone is medium-sized. The gene calls are TRBV19 and TRBJ2-7; 12 bases fit TRBD1. The germline CDR1 and CDR2 sequences are LNHDA and SQIVND (reference sequence). V lost 3 bases and J lost 8; bases outside the gene matches: 2. This CDR3 spans 13 amino acids. The CDR3, as DNA: TGTGCCAGTAGTATGGGACAGGGGGCTCAGCAGTACTTC. Protein sequence: CASSMGQGAQQYF. Full variable domain (missing parts from reference TRBV19 and TRBJ2-7): DGGITQSPKYLFRKEGQNVTLSCEQNLNHDAMYWYRQDPGQGLRLIYYSQIVNDFQKGDIAEGYSVSREKKESFPLTVTSAQKNPTAFYLCASSMGQGAQQYFGPGTRLTVT.

This clone was picked up a small number of times. The chain joins TRBV11-2 to TRBJ1-1; possible D gene TRBD1, 5 bases. Germline CDR1 SGHAT, CDR2 FQNNGV. This CDR3 has 14 amino acids. V was clipped by 3 bases and J by 1 base, with 9 bases between them. The CDR3 DNA reads as TGTGCCAGCAGCTTTTCAGGGTCGAACACTGAAGCTTTCTTT. Amino acids: CASSFSGSNTEAFF.

This clone was counted only a few times. The rearrangement joins TRBV28 to TRBJ1-6; D unresolved. Germline V gene sequence: CDR1 MDHEN, CDR2 SYDVKM. Trimming removed 9 bases at V and 7 bases at J, with 13 bases between. CDR3 size: 13 residues. CDR3 bases: TGTGCCAGTCTGAGGGAGTCGAATTCACCCCTCCACTTT. This translates into CASLRESNSPLHF.

The genes are TRBV7-2 and TRBJ1-3; D not resolved. Trimming stripped 2 bases from V and 4 bases from J, with 9 bases between. Per germline, CDR1 SGHTA and CDR2 FQGNSA. The CDR3 loop spans 14 amino acids. The chain's CDR3 is CASSLPGWGNTIYF. The DNA for the CDR3 is TGTGCCAGCAGCTTACCGGGGTGGGGAAACACCATATATTTT.

The V call is TRBV3-1 (or the pseudogene TRBV3-2), the J call TRBJ2-3; 11 bases are shared with TRBD2. V dropped 1 base and J dropped 0; count of bases not matched to a gene: 6. The CDR3 covers 18 residues. Germline V gene sequence: CDR1 LGHDT, CDR2 YNNKEL (reference sequence). The CDR3 DNA is TGTGCCAGCAGCCAAGGATTGGTAGCGGGGGGGAGCACAGATACGCAGTATTTT. It specifies CASSQGLVAGGSTDTQYF.

The chain has TRBV29-1 and TRBJ2-2; 8 bases are shared with TRBD2. V gave up 7 bases and J gave up 0 bases; unmatched junction bases: 4. CDR3 size: 14 residues. In germline, CDR1 is SQVTM, CDR2 ANQGSEA. As DNA, the CDR3 is TGCAGCGCCTGGGGACTAGCGAACACCGGGGAGCTGTTTTTT. This codes for CSAWGLANTGELFF.

The CDR3 nucleotides are TGCGCCAGCAGCCAAGAGGAGGGGCGTAACTATGGCTACACCTTC. This gives the protein CASSQEEGRNYGYTF. V usage is TRBV4-1 and J usage is TRBJ1-2, with D perhaps matching TRBD1 (5 bases). The CDR3 covers 15 residues. Trimming cost V 0 bases and J 1 base, with 9 bases left between them. The germline gives CDR1 MGHRA, CDR2 YSYEKL.

The chain joins TRBV4-1 to TRBJ2-3; no definite D call. The ends were cut back, 2 bases at V and 0 bases at J, with 3 bases in the middle. CDR3 length: 13 residues. Germline V gene data show CDR1 as MGHRA and CDR2 as YSYEKL. CDR3 coding DNA: TGCGCCAGCAGCCAACCCAGCACAGATACGCAGTATTTT. Translation: CASSQPSTDTQYF.

This rearrangement joins TRBV27 to TRBJ1-1; 7 positions match TRBD1. The CDR3 consists of 14 residues. Germline assignment: CDR1 MNHEY and CDR2 SMNVEV (reference sequence). Trimming took 3 bases from V and 1 from J; bases not matched to a gene: 2. CDR3 coding DNA: TGTGCCAGCAGTTTTGGGACAGCGAACACTGAAGCTTTCTTT. Amino acids: CASSFGTANTEAFF.

CDR3 sequence: CASSQDDRGMIQPQHF. In DNA, the CDR3 is TGCGCCAGCAGCCAAGACGACAGGGGAATGATTCAGCCCCAGCATTTT. The chain uses TRBV4-1 and TRBJ1-5; 8 positions agree with TRBD1. V lost 0 bases, J lost 6 bases, and 7 bases stayed unmatched. The CDR3 covers 16 residues. In germline, CDR1 is MGHRA, CDR2 YSYEKL.

The chain joins TRBV5-1 to TRBJ2-7; no clear D. V lost 0 bases, J lost 2 bases, and 12 bases lay in between. Germline CDR1 and CDR2: SGHRS and YFSETQ. The CDR3 is 15 amino acids. The CDR3 nucleotides are TGCGCCAGCAGCTTGGATTTACAGAGCCCCTACGAGCAGTACTTC. Its protein is CASSLDLQSPYEQYF.

The V gene is TRBV9, the J gene TRBJ1-1; D is unclear. Germline CDR1 SGDLS, CDR2 YYNGEE. The CDR3 is made up of 14 amino acids. V lost 3 bases and J 1 base, leaving 10 bases between the germline ends. The CDR3 sequence: CASSEMQSNTEAFF. In nucleotides, the CDR3 is TGTGCCAGCAGCGAAATGCAGTCGAACACTGAAGCTTTCTTT.

The chain links TRBV20-1 to TRBJ1-1; D remains unclear. The CDR3 runs to 9 residues. The germline V gene has CDR1 DFQATT and CDR2 SNEGSKA (reference sequence). V lost 5 bases to trimming and J lost 8 bases, with 6 bases between them. The CDR3 DNA reads TGCAGTGCTGGCCAAGAAGCTTTCTTT. This codes for CSAGQEAFF.

The gene calls are TRBV12-5 and TRBJ2-1, with D uncertain. Germline V gene sequence: CDR1 LGHNT, CDR2 FRNRAP. V dropped 3 bases and J dropped 10 bases, with 25 bases sitting between them. This CDR3 comprises 17 residues. In DNA, the CDR3 is TGTGCTAGTGGTTTCGACGCCTCCCAGTTTCGGCCCCGGGAGCAGTTCTTC. Protein sequence: CASGFDASQFRPREQFF.

The V gene is TRBV7-9, the J gene TRBJ1-2, with D perhaps matching TRBD1 (5 bases). Germline assignment: CDR1 SEHNR and CDR2 FQNEAQ (reference sequence). Deletions cut 1 base from V and 6 bases from J, with 9 bases between. This CDR3 region has 13 residues. CDR3 in DNA: TGTGCCAGCAGCTTAGACGGGGGGGATGGCTACACCTTC. This sequence encodes CASSLDGGDGYTF.

The chain uses TRBV6-5 and TRBJ1-5; 7 bases line up with TRBD1. CDR3 length equals 15 residues. J was trimmed by 4 bases and V by 2 bases; bases with no gene match: 5. The germline V gene encodes CDR1 MNHEY and CDR2 SVGAGI. The DNA for the CDR3 is TGTGCCAGCAGTTACGACAGGGCACCGAATCAGCCCCAGCATTTT. This encodes CASSYDRAPNQPQHF.

The gene calls are TRBV5-5 and TRBJ2-2; perhaps TRBD1 as D (6 bases). Germline CDR1 SGHKS, CDR2 YYEKEE (reference sequence). V lost 3 bases and J 1 base, leaving 16 bases between the germline ends. This CDR3 has 17 residues. The CDR3 sequence: CASSYLQGTWNTGELFF. DNA for the CDR3: TGTGCCAGCAGCTACCTGCAGGGGACCTGGAACACCGGGGAGCTGTTTTTT.